The rows below give T cell receptor beta chains drawn from one sample of a study of shared clonotypes between healthy human individuals. Here immunoSEQ multiplex PCR was the method, and the copy in TCRdb shows in-frame clones only, minus some. The table includes more than 400,000 clones, about 72% detected once. Sequences were obtained from PBMCs. These receptors originate from a woman between 40 and 50 years old in good health. Some clones in this sample may be carry-over from other donors' samples. Both conserved end residues are part of each CDR3.

v_call: TRBV11-3; cdr3_aa: CASSQEGAHYGYTF
v_call: TRBV10-3; cdr3_aa: CAIRGSDGPGEQFF
v_call: TRBV6-5; cdr3_aa: CASSYDSRPTLEKLFF
v_call: TRBV15; cdr3_aa: CATSREGLAGHETQYF
v_call: TRBV7-2; cdr3_aa: CASSPWTGEKLFF
v_call: TRBV6-5; cdr3_aa: CASSYSASGSYEQFF
v_call: TRBV5-1; cdr3_aa: CASSRAGTGVYYNEQFF
v_call: TRBV5-1; cdr3_aa: CASSFETGGAAFF
v_call: TRBV7-2; cdr3_aa: CASSLVLGGNNQPQHF
v_call: TRBV5-1; cdr3_aa: CASSLDVGAKNIQYF
v_call: TRBV4-3; cdr3_aa: CASSQGGLAKYNEQFF
v_call: TRBV19; cdr3_aa: CASSAGHTSGNTIYF
v_call: TRBV6-5; cdr3_aa: CASRRQGYTGELFF
v_call: TRBV15; cdr3_aa: CATSRQGAGETQYF
v_call: TRBV10-1; cdr3_aa: CASKGGTDTQYF
v_call: TRBV7-2; cdr3_aa: CASSLIDTQYF
v_call: TRBV15; cdr3_aa: CATSRDIGIHEQYF
v_call: TRBV5-4; cdr3_aa: CASSLVGSGRASYEQYF
v_call: TRBV5-1; cdr3_aa: CASSPFGTDTQYF
v_call: TRBV9; cdr3_aa: CASSWADSGANVLTF
v_call: TRBV28; cdr3_aa: CASNQGGAGAEAFF
v_call: TRBV27; cdr3_aa: CASSLGLPSYEQYF
v_call: TRBV4-3; cdr3_aa: CASSQELAGVGEQFF
v_call: TRBV7-9; cdr3_aa: CASSGGSYYVTNTEAFF
v_call: TRBV5-1; cdr3_aa: CASSLGQPGNTIYF
v_call: TRBV7-2; cdr3_aa: CASRPGPGPTEAFF
v_call: TRBV5-1; cdr3_aa: CASSPAEFTEAFF
v_call: TRBV15; cdr3_aa: CATSRDLGGSNTGELFF
v_call: TRBV7-2; cdr3_aa: CASSLDRGTDTQYF
v_call: TRBV10-3; cdr3_aa: CAIRGVPNQPQHF
v_call: TRBV7-9; cdr3_aa: CASSLDDSSGNTIYF
v_call: TRBV19; cdr3_aa: CASSIAGPYNEQFF
v_call: TRBV10-3; cdr3_aa: CAIRDSNDFGNTIYF
v_call: TRBV5-4; cdr3_aa: CASSMGPLATPKYF
v_call: TRBV5-4; cdr3_aa: CAPSPSGGGTHRAFF
v_call: TRBV7-9; cdr3_aa: CASNSDGNEQFF
v_call: TRBV9; cdr3_aa: CASSPSWRAPSSYEQYF
v_call: TRBV6-5; cdr3_aa: CASSYGPNQPQHF
v_call: TRBV15; cdr3_aa: CATSEGYNEQFF
v_call: TRBV6-5; cdr3_aa: CASSYSKGLMTEAFF
v_call: TRBV4-1; cdr3_aa: CASSQADSLEAFF
v_call: TRBV5-4; cdr3_aa: CASSLDNQPQHF
v_call: TRBV21-1; cdr3_aa: CASSKALAQAYSTDTQYF
v_call: TRBV30; cdr3_aa: CAWVSGGGETQYF
v_call: TRBV18; cdr3_aa: CASSPGLASGREQYF
v_call: TRBV7-2; cdr3_aa: CASSSGQYNEKLFF
v_call: TRBV7-8; cdr3_aa: CASSRSTVYGYTF
v_call: TRBV5-1; cdr3_aa: CASSLGQYEAFF
v_call: TRBV2; cdr3_aa: CASRGTGAGDEQFF
v_call: TRBV29-1; cdr3_aa: CSGGERAADTQYF
v_call: TRBV2; cdr3_aa: CASSPRRATDTQYF
v_call: TRBV9; cdr3_aa: CASSAGTGTEAFF
v_call: TRBV5-6; cdr3_aa: CASSSVRANEKLFF
v_call: TRBV5-1; cdr3_aa: CASSLAALAGGEQFF
v_call: TRBV28; cdr3_aa: CASSRTGDYTEAFF
v_call: TRBV11-3; cdr3_aa: CASSLAAGLAYEQYF
v_call: TRBV29-1; cdr3_aa: CSVDRAWTEAFF